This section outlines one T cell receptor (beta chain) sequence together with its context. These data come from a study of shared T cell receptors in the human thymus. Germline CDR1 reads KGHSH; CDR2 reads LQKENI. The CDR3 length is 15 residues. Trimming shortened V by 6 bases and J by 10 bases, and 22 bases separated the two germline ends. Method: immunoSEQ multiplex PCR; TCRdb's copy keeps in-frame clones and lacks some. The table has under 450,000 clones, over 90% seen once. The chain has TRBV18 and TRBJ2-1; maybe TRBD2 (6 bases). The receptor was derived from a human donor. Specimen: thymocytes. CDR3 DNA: TGTGCCAGCTCCCAGTGGGACTCGCCTCGGGGCGAGCAGTTCTTC. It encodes CASSQWDSPRGEQFF.